This T cell receptor (beta chain) was recovered during a study of cytomegalovirus exposure and HLA in healthy donors. Turning to the study itself: Clustering assigned approximately 78% of the roughly 380 genotyped donors to the Caucasian-associated ancestry cluster.

Study-level results: Researchers had no immune exposure information except CMV serostatus available. Using a false discovery rate of 0.05, a later analysis showed that 15,000 to 20,000 TCR beta sequences were associated with HLA alleles.

The PCR was carried out with 60 Vbeta primers and 13 Jbeta primers. Measured with immunoSEQ multiplex PCR; TCRdb has only the in-frame clones, and not every one. Among roughly 190,000 clones, roughly 81% were seen once, and the ten largest hold around 3.3%. Details on this clone: What it recognizes is unknown. At the DNA level, this CDR3 is encoded by other sequences in the same sample as well.

Germline V gene lookup returns CDR1 MNHEY and CDR2 SMNVEV (reference sequence). V shed 5 bases, J shed 2 bases, and the junction held 2 bases outside the gene matches. The CDR3 totals 14 residues. This sequence was found in a woman aged 30 to 39 in good health and CMV-seropositive. Sequenced input: PBMCs. This chain links TRBV27 with TRBJ2-7; 11 bases agree with TRBD2. DNA for the CDR3: TGTGCCAGCAGTCTAGCGGGAGGTACCTACGAGCAGTACTTC. Protein: CASSLAGGTYEQYF.